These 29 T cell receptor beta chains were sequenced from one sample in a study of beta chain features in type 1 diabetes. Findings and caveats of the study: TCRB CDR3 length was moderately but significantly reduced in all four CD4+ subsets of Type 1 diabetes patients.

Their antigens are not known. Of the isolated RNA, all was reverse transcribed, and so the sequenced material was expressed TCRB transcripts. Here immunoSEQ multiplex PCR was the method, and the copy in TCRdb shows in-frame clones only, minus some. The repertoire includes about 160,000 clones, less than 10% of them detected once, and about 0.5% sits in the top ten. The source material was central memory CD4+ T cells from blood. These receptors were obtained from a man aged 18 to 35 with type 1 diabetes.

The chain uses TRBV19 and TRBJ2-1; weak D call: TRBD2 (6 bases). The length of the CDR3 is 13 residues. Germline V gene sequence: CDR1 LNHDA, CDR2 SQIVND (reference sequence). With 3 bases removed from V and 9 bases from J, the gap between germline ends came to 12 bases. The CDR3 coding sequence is TGTGCCAGTAGTATCCTGGGGGGACGTGAGCAGTTCTTC. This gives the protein CASSILGGREQFF.

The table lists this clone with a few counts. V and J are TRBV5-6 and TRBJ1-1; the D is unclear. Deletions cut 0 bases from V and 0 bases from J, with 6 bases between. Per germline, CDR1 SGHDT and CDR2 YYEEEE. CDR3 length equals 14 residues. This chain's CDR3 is CASSLAQMNTEAFF. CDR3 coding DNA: TGTGCCAGCAGCTTGGCGCAGATGAACACTGAAGCTTTCTTT.

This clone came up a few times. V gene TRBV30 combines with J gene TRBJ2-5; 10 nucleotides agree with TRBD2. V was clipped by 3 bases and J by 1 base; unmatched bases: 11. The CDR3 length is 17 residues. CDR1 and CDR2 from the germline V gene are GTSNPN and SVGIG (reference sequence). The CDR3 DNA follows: TGTGCCTGGAGCCAAGCGGGGGGGCCTTTCTCCCAAGAGACCCAGTACTTC. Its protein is CAWSQAGGPFSQETQYF.

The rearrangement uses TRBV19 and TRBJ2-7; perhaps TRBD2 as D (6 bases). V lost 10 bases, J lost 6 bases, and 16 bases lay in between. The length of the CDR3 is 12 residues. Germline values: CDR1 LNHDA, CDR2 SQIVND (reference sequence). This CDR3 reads CATGGQGGEQYF. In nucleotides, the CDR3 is TGTGCCACCGGTGGCCAGGGAGGCGAGCAGTACTTC.

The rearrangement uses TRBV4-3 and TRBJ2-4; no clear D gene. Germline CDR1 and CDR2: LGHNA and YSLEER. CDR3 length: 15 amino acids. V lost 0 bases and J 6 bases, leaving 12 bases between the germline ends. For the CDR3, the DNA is TGCGCCAGCAGCCAAGACGCAACAGCCTCAAACATTCAGTACTTC. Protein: CASSQDATASNIQYF.

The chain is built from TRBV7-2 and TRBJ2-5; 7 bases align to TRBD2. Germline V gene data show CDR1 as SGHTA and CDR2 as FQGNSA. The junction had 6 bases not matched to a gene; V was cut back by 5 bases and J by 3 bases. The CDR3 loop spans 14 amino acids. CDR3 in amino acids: CASSASGTKETQYF. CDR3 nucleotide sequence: TGTGCCAGCAGCGCCTCCGGGACTAAAGAGACCCAGTACTTC.

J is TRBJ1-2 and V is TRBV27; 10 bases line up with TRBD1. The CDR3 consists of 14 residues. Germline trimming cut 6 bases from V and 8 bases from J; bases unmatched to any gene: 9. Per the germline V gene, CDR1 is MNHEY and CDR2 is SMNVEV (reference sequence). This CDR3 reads CASSSGQGTGGYTF. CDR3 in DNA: TGTGCCAGCAGCTCGGGACAGGGGACGGGCGGCTACACCTTC.

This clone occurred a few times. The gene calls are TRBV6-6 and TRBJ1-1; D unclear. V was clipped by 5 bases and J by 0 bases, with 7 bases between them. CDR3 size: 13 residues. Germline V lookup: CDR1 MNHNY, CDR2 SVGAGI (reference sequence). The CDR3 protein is CASSGVVNTEAFF. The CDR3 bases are TGTGCCAGCAGTGGAGTTGTGAACACTGAAGCTTTCTTT.

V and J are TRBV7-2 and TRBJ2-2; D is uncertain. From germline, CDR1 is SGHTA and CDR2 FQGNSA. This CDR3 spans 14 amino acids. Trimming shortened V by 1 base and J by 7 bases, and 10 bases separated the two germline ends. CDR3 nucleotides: TGTGCCAGCAGCTTAGGAGTTCGCGTCGGGGAGCTGTTTTTT. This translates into CASSLGVRVGELFF.

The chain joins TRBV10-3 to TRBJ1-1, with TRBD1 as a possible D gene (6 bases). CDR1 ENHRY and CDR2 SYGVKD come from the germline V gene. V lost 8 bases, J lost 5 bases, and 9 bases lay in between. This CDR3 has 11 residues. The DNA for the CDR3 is TGTGCCATCGCAGGGGAAACTGAAGCTTTCTTT. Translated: CAIAGETEAFF.

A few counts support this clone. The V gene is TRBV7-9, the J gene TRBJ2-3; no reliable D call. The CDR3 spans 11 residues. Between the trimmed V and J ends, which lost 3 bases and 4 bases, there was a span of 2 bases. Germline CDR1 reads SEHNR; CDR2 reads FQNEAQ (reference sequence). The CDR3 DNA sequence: TGTGCCAGCAGCTTCGCAGATACGCAGTATTTT. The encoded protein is CASSFADTQYF.

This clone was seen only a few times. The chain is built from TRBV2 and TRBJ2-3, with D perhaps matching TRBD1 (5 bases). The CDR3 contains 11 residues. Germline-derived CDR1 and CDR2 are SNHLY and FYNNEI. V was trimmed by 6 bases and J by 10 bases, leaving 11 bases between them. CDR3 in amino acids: CASRVGPPQYF. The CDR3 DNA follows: TGTGCCAGCAGAGTGGGGCCCCCGCAGTATTTT.

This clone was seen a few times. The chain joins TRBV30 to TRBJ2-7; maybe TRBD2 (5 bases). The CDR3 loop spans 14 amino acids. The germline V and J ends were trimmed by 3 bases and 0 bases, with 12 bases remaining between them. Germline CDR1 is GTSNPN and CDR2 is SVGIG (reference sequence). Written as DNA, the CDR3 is TGTGCCTGGAGAGGGAGCGGATTCTCCTACGAGCAGTACTTC. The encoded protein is CAWRGSGFSYEQYF.

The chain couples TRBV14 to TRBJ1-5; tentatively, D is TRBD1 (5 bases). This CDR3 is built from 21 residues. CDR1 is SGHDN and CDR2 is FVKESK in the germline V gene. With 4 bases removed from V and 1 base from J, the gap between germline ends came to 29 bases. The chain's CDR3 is CASSPLGWAGLKGKSNQPQHF. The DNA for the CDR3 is TGTGCCAGCAGCCCCCTGGGTTGGGCAGGGTTAAAGGGAAAGAGCAATCAGCCCCAGCATTTT.

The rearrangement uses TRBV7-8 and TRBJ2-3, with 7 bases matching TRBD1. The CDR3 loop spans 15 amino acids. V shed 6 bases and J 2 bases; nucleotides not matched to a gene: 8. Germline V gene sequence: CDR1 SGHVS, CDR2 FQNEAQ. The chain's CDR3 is CASRPGTAYTDTQYF. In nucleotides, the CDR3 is TGTGCCAGCAGGCCCGGGACAGCGTACACAGATACGCAGTATTTT.

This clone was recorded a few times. In DNA form, the CDR3 reads TGTGCCAGCACCTTTAGCGGGAGCAACACCGGGGAGCTGTTTTTT. Its translation: CASTFSGSNTGELFF. The chain combines TRBV28 with TRBJ2-2; 9 bases are shared with TRBD2. Trimming cost V 7 bases and J 2 bases; bases outside gene matches: 5. The CDR3 has 15 residues. The germline V gene encodes CDR1 MDHEN and CDR2 SYDVKM.

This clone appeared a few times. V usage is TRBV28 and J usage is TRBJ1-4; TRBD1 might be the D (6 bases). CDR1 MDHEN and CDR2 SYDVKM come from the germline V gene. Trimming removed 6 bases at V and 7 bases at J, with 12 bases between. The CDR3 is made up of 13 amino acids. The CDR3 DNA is TGTGCCAGCAGGCCGGGACATACTGAAAAACTGTTTTTT. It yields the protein CASRPGHTEKLFF.

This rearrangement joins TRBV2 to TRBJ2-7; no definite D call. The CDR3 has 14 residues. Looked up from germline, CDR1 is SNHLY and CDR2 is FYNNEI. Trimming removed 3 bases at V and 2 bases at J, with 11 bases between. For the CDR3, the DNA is TGTGCCAGCAGTGATCCCGGGTTCCCCTACGAGCAGTACTTC. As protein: CASSDPGFPYEQYF. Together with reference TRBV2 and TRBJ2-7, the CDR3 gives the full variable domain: EPEVTQTPSHQVTQMGQEVILRCVPISNHLYFYWYRQILGQKVEFLVSFYNNEISEKSEIFDDQFSVERPDGSNFTLKIRSTKLEDSAMYFCASSDPGFPYEQYFGPGTRLTVT.

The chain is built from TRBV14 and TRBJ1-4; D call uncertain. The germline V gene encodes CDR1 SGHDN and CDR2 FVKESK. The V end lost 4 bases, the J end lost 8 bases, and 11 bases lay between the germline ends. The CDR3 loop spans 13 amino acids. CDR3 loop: CASSRPGEEKLFF. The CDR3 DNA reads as TGTGCCAGCAGCCGTCCCGGGGAAGAAAAACTGTTTTTT.

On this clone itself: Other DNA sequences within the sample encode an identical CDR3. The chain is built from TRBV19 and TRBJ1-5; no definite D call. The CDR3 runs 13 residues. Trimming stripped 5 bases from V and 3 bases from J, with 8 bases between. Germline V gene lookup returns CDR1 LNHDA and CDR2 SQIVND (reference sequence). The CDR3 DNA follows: TGTGCCAGTAGTCCGGGTCTCAATCAGCCCCAGCATTTT. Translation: CASSPGLNQPQHF.

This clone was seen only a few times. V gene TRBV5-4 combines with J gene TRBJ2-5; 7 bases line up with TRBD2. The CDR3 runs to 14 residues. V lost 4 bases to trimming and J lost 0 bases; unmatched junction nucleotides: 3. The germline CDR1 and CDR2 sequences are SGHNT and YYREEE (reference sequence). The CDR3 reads CASSGGGYQETQYF. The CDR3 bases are TGTGCCAGCAGCGGGGGAGGGTACCAAGAGACCCAGTACTTC. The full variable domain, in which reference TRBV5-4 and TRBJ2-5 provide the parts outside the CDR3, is ETGVTQSPTHLIKTRGQQVTLRCSSQSGHNTVSWYQQALGQGPQFIFQYYREEENGRGNFPPRFSGLQFPNYSSELNVNALELDDSALYLCASSGGGYQETQYFGPGTRLLVL.

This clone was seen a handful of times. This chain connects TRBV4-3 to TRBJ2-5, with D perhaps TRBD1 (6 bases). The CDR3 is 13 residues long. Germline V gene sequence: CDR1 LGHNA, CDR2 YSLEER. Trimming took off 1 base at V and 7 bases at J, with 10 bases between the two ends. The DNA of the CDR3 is TGCGCCAGCAGCCAAGTTGCAGGGGCGACCCAGTACTTC. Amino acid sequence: CASSQVAGATQYF.

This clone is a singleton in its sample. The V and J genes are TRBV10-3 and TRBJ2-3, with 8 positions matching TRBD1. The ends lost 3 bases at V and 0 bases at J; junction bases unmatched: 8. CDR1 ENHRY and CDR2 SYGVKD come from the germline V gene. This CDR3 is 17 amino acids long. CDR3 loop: CAISDKDRVASTDTQYF. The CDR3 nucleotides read TGTGCCATCAGTGATAAGGACAGGGTGGCTAGCACAGATACGCAGTATTTT.

The CDR3 here is CASSLVQAYEQYF. The DNA for the CDR3 is TGTGCCAGCAGCTTAGTCCAGGCCTACGAGCAGTACTTC. V usage is TRBV7-2 and J usage is TRBJ2-7; D not certain. V shed 1 base and J shed 2 bases, with 6 bases lying between them. The CDR3 is made up of 13 amino acids. In germline, CDR1 is SGHTA, CDR2 FQGNSA. The entire variable domain, with the rest obtained from reference TRBV7-2 and TRBJ2-7, is as follows: GAGVSQSPSNKVTEKGKDVELRCDPISGHTALYWYRQSLGQGLEFLIYFQGNSAPDKSGLPSDRFSAERTGGSVSTLTIQRTQQEDSAVYLCASSLVQAYEQYFGPGTRLTVT.

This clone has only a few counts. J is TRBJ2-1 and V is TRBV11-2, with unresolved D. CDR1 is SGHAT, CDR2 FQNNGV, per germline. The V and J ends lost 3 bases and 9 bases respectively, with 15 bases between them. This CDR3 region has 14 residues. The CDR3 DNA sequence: TGTGCCAGCAGCTTGGAACCTCAGGTTGGTGAGCAGTTCTTC. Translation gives CASSLEPQVGEQFF.

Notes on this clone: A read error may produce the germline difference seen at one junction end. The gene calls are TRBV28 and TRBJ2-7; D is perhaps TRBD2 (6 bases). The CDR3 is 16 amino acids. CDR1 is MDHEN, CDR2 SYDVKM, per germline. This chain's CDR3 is CASSYSGRGPSSEQYF. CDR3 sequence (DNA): TGTGCCAGCAGTTATAGCGGAAGGGGACCTTCCTCCGAGCAGTACTTC.

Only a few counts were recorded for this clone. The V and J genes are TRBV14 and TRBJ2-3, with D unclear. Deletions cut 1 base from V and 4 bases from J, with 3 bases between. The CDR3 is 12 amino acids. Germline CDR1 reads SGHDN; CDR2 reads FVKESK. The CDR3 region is CASSQAADTQYF. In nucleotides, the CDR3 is TGTGCCAGCAGCCAAGCGGCAGATACGCAGTATTTT.

As DNA, the CDR3 is TGCAGCGTTGGGGCCCAGGAGGGGGCGCGACGAAGAAGGAACACTGAAGCTTTCTTT. It translates to CSVGAQEGARRRRNTEAFF. This chain connects TRBV29-1 to TRBJ1-1; the match to TRBD1 covers 7 bases. J was trimmed by 1 base and V by 4 bases; bases with no gene match: 21. The CDR3 consists of 19 residues. Germline V CDR1 and CDR2: SQVTM, ANQGSEA.

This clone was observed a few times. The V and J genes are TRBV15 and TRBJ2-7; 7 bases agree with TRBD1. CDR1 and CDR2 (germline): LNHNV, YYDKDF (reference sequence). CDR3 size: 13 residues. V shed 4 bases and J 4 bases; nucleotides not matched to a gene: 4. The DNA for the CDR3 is TGTGCCACCAGCACCAGACAGGGATACGAGCAGTACTTC. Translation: CATSTRQGYEQYF.